This entry features one TCR beta chain sequence. Its matching antigen is unknown. Target depth was 1 in 200,000 to 1 in 1 million T cells, about 10x per clonotype. This table comes from immunoSEQ multiplex PCR, and its TCRdb copy is limited to in-frame clones, with some not included. Among approximately 350,000 clones listed, 67% were seen once. The data were obtained in a study of cytotoxic CD8 clonotypes in ibrutinib-treated CLL. About the study: Among responders, about 24 were partial and 2 complete; after median around 68 months, approximately 15 stayed remitted and approximately 12 progressed. Study-wide results and caveats: At baseline, clonality was higher than in age-matched healthy donors and correlated with CD8+ counts.

Roughly 1.9 micrograms of genomic DNA (from cryopreserved PBMCs) were used for TCR beta libraries. This CDR3 spans 14 amino acids. Deletions cut 5 bases from V and 2 bases from J, with 13 bases between. CDR1 is SGHRS, CDR2 YFSETQ, per germline. Sequencing used PBMCs, obtained after 36 months of ibrutinib treatment. The sequence came from a human donor with chronic lymphocytic leukemia. This chain links TRBV5-1 with TRBJ1-1; D possibly corresponds to TRBD1 (5 bases). CDR3 sequence reads: CASRSGGANTEAFF. DNA of the CDR3: TGCGCCAGCAGGTCGGGCGGGGCTAACACTGAAGCTTTCTTT.